This note documents a single TCR beta chain sequence. The target antigen is unknown. Germline CDR1 is SGHNT and CDR2 is YYREEE (reference sequence). Between the trimmed V and J ends, which lost 4 bases and 4 bases, there was a span of 12 bases. The CDR3 consists of 13 residues. Both 60 Vbeta primers and 13 Jbeta primers went into the PCR. Produced via immunoSEQ multiplex PCR; TCRdb's table is partial and in-frame only. The sample has more than 65,000 clones; 60% to 85% are singletons. The data derive from a study of cytomegalovirus exposure and HLA in healthy donors. Study conclusions and caveats: Fewer N-insertions than the approximately 700-donor mean were reportedly shown by an Asian-associated ancestry cluster in a later analysis. The listing of approximately 160 TCR beta chains classed them as cytomegalovirus-associated. In vitro, three CMV-associated chains proved specific for CMV antigens. Roughly uniform depth of sequencing across donors was assumed in presence/absence analyses.

This chain links TRBV5-4 with TRBJ2-7; TRBD1 might be the D (6 bases). This TCR came from a man aged 18 to 29 in good health and CMV-seropositive. Sample: PBMCs. The CDR3 protein is CASSQDRGYEQYF. The CDR3, as DNA: TGTGCCAGCAGCCAGGACAGAGGGTACGAGCAGTACTTC. The whole variable domain, remainder taken from reference TRBV5-4 and TRBJ2-7, is ETGVTQSPTHLIKTRGQQVTLRCSSQSGHNTVSWYQQALGQGPQFIFQYYREEENGRGNFPPRFSGLQFPNYSSELNVNALELDDSALYLCASSQDRGYEQYFGPGTRLTVT.